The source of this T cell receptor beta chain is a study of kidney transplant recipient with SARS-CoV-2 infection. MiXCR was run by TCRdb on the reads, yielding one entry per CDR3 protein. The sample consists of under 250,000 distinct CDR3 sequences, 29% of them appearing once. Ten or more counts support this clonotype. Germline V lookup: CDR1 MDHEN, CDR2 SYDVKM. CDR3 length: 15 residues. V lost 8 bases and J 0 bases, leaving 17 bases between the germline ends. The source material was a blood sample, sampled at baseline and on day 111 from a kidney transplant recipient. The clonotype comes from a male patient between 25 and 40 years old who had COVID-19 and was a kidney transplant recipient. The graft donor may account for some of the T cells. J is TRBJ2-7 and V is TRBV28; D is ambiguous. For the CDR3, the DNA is TGTGCCAGCCTCCGGGCAGGCTATAGCTCCTACGAGCAGTACTTC. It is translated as CASLRAGYSSYEQYF. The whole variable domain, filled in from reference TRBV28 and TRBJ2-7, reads DVKVTQSSRYLVKRTGEKVFLECVQDMDHENMFWYRQDPGLGLRLIYFSYDVKMKEKGDIPEGYSVSREKKERFSLILESASTNQTSMYLCASLRAGYSSYEQYFGPGTRLTVT.